The 14 T cell receptor beta chains below all came from one sample that was sequenced in a study of OX40 agonist ivuxolimab in advanced cancers. TCRdb's copy holds only in-frame clones and misses some; the assay was immunoSEQ multiplex PCR. The sample lists roughly 80,000 clones, more than 75% occurring once. This specimen consisted of CD4+ or CD8+ T cells sorted from blood, obtained in a trial of the OX40 agonist ivuxolimab. The receptor source for this set is an adult with an advanced solid tumor such as melanoma, head and neck, liver or kidney cancer.

The rearrangement links TRBV2 to TRBJ1-2, with 7 bases lining up with TRBD1. Unmatched junction bases numbered 13, after V lost 10 bases and J lost 2 bases. The germline V gene has CDR1 SNHLY and CDR2 FYNNEI. The CDR3 contains 15 residues. Written as DNA, the CDR3 is TGTGCCACCGATAGGAGGGGGCTCGGAAACTATGGCTACACCTTC. Its protein product is CATDRRGLGNYGYTF.

The V call is TRBV5-1, the J call TRBJ2-1, with 7 bases aligning to TRBD1. Trimming removed 0 bases from V and 7 bases from J; junction bases left unmatched: 7. The CDR3 sequence is 15 residues long. CDR1 and CDR2 from the germline V gene are SGHRS and YFSETQ. The CDR3 sequence is CASSLGGGRGNEQFF. The CDR3, as DNA: TGCGCCAGCAGCTTGGGCGGTGGCAGGGGGAATGAGCAGTTCTTC.

The chain joins TRBV10-2 to TRBJ1-5; 8 bases match TRBD1. The V gene's germline CDR1 is WSHSY and CDR2 SAAADI. This CDR3 region has 14 residues. V lost 5 bases and J lost 2; bases outside the gene matches: 2. CDR3 bases: TGCGCCAGCAGTCAGGGGGCTCGCAATCAGCCCCAGCATTTT. This sequence encodes CASSQGARNQPQHF.

V gene TRBV28 combines with J gene TRBJ2-1; D perhaps matches TRBD1 (6 bases). Germline CDR1 and CDR2: MDHEN and SYDVKM. The CDR3 length is 13 residues. Deletions cut 9 bases from V and 4 bases from J, with 13 bases between. DNA for the CDR3: TGTGCCAGTCAGGGGCCCTTTTACAATGAGCAGTTCTTC. Translating gives CASQGPFYNEQFF.

V and J are TRBV9 and TRBJ1-1, with D possibly being TRBD1 (5 bases). This CDR3 comprises 16 residues. V was trimmed by 0 bases and J by 5 bases, leaving 17 bases between them. Germline loops: CDR1 SGDLS, CDR2 YYNGEE. CDR3 DNA sequence: TGTGCCAGCAGCGTAGAGGCGGCATCAAGGGGAACTGAAGCTTTCTTT. Translation gives CASSVEAASRGTEAFF.

This clone was recorded a few times. The J gene is TRBJ1-5, the V gene TRBV2; D unclear. CDR1 and CDR2 from the germline V gene are SNHLY and FYNNEI. The CDR3 is 14 residues long. V was cut by 4 bases and J by 0 bases, with 7 bases left in between. In nucleotides, the CDR3 is TGTGCCAGCAGTGCAGGCTATAGCAATCAGCCCCAGCATTTT. This translates into CASSAGYSNQPQHF. The full variable domain, in which reference TRBV2 and TRBJ1-5 provide the parts outside the CDR3, is EPEVTQTPSHQVTQMGQEVILRCVPISNHLYFYWYRQILGQKVEFLVSFYNNEISEKSEIFDDQFSVERPDGSNFTLKIRSTKLEDSAMYFCASSAGYSNQPQHFGDGTRLSIL.

The rearrangement uses TRBV5-1 and TRBJ2-3, with a tentative D call TRBD1 (5 bases). The germline gives CDR1 SGHRS, CDR2 YFSETQ. V was clipped by 3 bases and J by 4 bases, with 18 bases between them. This CDR3 has 16 amino acids. CDR3 nucleotides: TGCGCCAGCAGCTGGGGCCAGCAACCGGCCTCAGATACGCAGTATTTT. Encoded protein: CASSWGQQPASDTQYF.

V gene TRBV7-9 combines with J gene TRBJ1-4; perhaps TRBD1 as D (6 bases). The CDR3 is 14 residues long. Germline-derived CDR1 and CDR2 are SEHNR and FQNEAQ (reference sequence). V lost 4 bases, J lost 8 bases, and 14 bases lay in between. Here the CDR3 DNA reads TGTGCCAGCAGCTCGAGAGGGGGTTGGGAAAAACTGTTTTTT. It is translated as CASSSRGGWEKLFF.

The genes are TRBV5-5 and TRBJ2-5, with D maybe TRBD1 (5 bases). Germline CDR1 SGHKS, CDR2 YYEKEE (reference sequence). The CDR3 is made up of 15 amino acids. V was trimmed by 1 base and J by 1 base, leaving 11 bases between them. The CDR3 here is CASSLMLQGQETQYF. The CDR3, as DNA: TGTGCCAGCAGCTTGATGTTGCAGGGCCAAGAGACCCAGTACTTC.

This chain uses TRBV5-1 with TRBJ2-5; 11 bases line up with TRBD2. The V segment lost 4 bases and the J segment 2 bases; nucleotides outside the gene matches: 4. CDR1 SGHRS and CDR2 YFSETQ come from the germline V gene. CDR3 length: 15 amino acids. The CDR3 loop is CASSAGLAGQETQYF. In DNA, the CDR3 is TGCGCCAGCAGCGCTGGACTAGCGGGTCAAGAGACCCAGTACTTC.

The chain joins TRBV7-2 to TRBJ1-2; TRBD1 matches 8 bases. The germline gives CDR1 SGHTA, CDR2 FQGNSA. This CDR3 has 14 amino acids. Losses at the gene ends were 5 bases for V and 7 bases for J; bases not matched to a gene: 9. CDR3 DNA: TGTGCCAGCAGCACTAAAACAGGGGGGGGTGGCTACACCTTC. It encodes CASSTKTGGGGYTF.

This chain uses TRBV6-6 with TRBJ2-1; tentative D call: TRBD2 (7 bases). The CDR3 is made up of 14 amino acids. Germline lookup yields CDR1 MNHNY and CDR2 SVGAGI (reference sequence). V was cut by 4 bases and J by 5 bases, with 12 bases left in between. CDR3 protein: CASSWGGLDNEQFF. As DNA, the CDR3 is TGTGCCAGCAGTTGGGGGGGCTTGGACAATGAGCAGTTCTTC.

The gene calls are TRBV28 and TRBJ1-5; 10 bases align to TRBD1. Germline V gene lookup returns CDR1 MDHEN and CDR2 SYDVKM. J was trimmed by 8 bases and V by 6 bases; bases with no gene match: 13. This CDR3 is 16 amino acids long. CDR3 DNA sequence: TGTGCCAGCAGACAACGACGACAGGGGGCGAAGGAGCCCCAGCATTTT. It specifies CASRQRRQGAKEPQHF.

The gene calls are TRBV4-1 and TRBJ2-1; D is unclear. The ends were cut back, 3 bases at V and 7 bases at J, with 7 bases in the middle. CDR1 is MGHRA, CDR2 YSYEKL, per germline. This CDR3 region has 12 residues. In DNA form, the CDR3 reads TGCGCCAGCAGCCAGCCGGTTAATGAGCAGTTCTTC. It codes for CASSQPVNEQFF.